What follows are 31 T cell receptor beta chains derived from one specimen sequenced in a study of regulatory T cells in long-lasting Graves disease. Time point specified: persistent/refractory GD, antithyroid drugs over 5 years with positive TRAb. RNA from PBMCs was the source of the TCR library. CDR3 regions were amplified by Arm-PCR using iRepertoire HTBI primers to build TCR beta libraries. TCRdb re-derived calls from the multiplex PCR reads in MiXCR, one entry per CDR3 protein. The sample yields hundreds of thousands of distinct CDR3 sequences, roughly 30% seen once. This specimen was peripheral blood mononuclear cells (PBMCs), taken when the disease was refractory, from a patient treated with antithyroid drugs. The receptors originated from a female donor with Graves disease.

This clonotype was found many times. A junction boundary mismatches the germline segment, possibly from a read error. The chain employs TRBV12-3 or TRBV12-4 and TRBJ1-1; the D is unclear. CDR3 size: 14 residues. The CDR3 protein is CASSLAPVNTEAFF. CDR3 nucleotides: TGTGCCAGCAGCTTAGCCCCTGTTAACACTGAAGCTTTCTTT.

V is TRBV18 and J is TRBJ2-5; D perhaps matches TRBD1 (5 bases). V was trimmed by 2 bases and J by 2 bases, leaving 9 bases between them. Germline V gene sequence: CDR1 KGHSH, CDR2 LQKENI. The CDR3 runs 14 residues. The CDR3 is CASSPKTAQETQYF. The CDR3 bases are TGTGCCAGCTCACCAAAGACAGCACAAGAGACCCAGTACTTC. Complete variable domain (other parts from reference TRBV18 and TRBJ2-5): NAGVMQNPRHLVRRRGQEARLRCSPMKGHSHVYWYRQLPEEGLKFMVYLQKENIIDESGMPKERFSAEFPKEGPSILRIQQVVRGDSAAYFCASSPKTAQETQYFGPGTRLLVL.

This clonotype was counted a few times. The V call is TRBV20-1, the J call TRBJ1-2; D might be TRBD1 (5 bases). The germline V and J ends were trimmed by 3 bases and 1 base, with 9 bases remaining between them. Germline assignment: CDR1 DFQATT and CDR2 SNEGSKA (reference sequence). This CDR3 has 13 residues. CDR3 protein: CSASDGHNYGYTF. Here the CDR3 DNA reads TGCAGTGCTAGCGACGGACATAACTATGGCTACACCTTC.

J is TRBJ1-1 and V is TRBV19, with 10 bases matching TRBD1. Germline CDR1 LNHDA, CDR2 SQIVND (reference sequence). Trimming cost V 6 bases and J 0 bases; bases outside gene matches: 4. CDR3 size: 15 residues. CDR3 sequence: CASRTGGGMNTEAFF. The CDR3 nucleotides read TGTGCCAGTAGGACAGGGGGCGGAATGAACACTGAAGCTTTCTTT. Filled out from reference TRBV19 and TRBJ1-1, the complete variable domain reads DGGITQSPKYLFRKEGQNVTLSCEQNLNHDAMYWYRQDPGQGLRLIYYSQIVNDFQKGDIAEGYSVSREKKESFPLTVTSAQKNPTAFYLCASRTGGGMNTEAFFGQGTRLTVV.

This clonotype was seen repeatedly, ten times or more. V gene TRBV28 combines with J gene TRBJ1-1; no reliable D call. The CDR3 runs 13 residues. The V gene lost 10 bases and the J gene lost 3 bases, with 15 bases spanning the gap. CDR1 and CDR2 (germline): MDHEN, SYDVKM. The CDR3 region is CATLKDLDTEAFF. The CDR3, as DNA: TGTGCCACCCTCAAGGACCTAGACACTGAAGCTTTCTTT.

This clonotype showed up just a few times. The V call is TRBV19, the J call TRBJ1-2; a weak D match, TRBD1 (5 bases). This CDR3 is built from 13 residues. Germline V gene lookup returns CDR1 LNHDA and CDR2 SQIVND (reference sequence). Trimming removed 3 bases at V and 4 bases at J, with 9 bases between. The CDR3 DNA reads as TGTGCCAGTAGTATTGGCAGGGCCTATGGCTACACCTTC. Encoded protein: CASSIGRAYGYTF.

The genes are TRBV18 and TRBJ1-2; no clear D. V lost 2 bases and J lost 4, with 14 bases in between. From germline, CDR1 is KGHSH and CDR2 LQKENI. The CDR3 loop spans 15 amino acids. The CDR3 reads CASSPDMTVRYGYTF. The CDR3 nucleotides read TGTGCCAGCTCACCAGATATGACGGTTCGCTATGGCTACACCTTC.

Many counts were recorded for this clonotype. The chain joins TRBV11-2 to TRBJ2-6; either TRBD1 or TRBD2 may fit D (5 bases each). The V gene's germline CDR1 is SGHAT and CDR2 FQNNGV. The CDR3 totals 14 residues. V was shortened by 3 bases and J by 9 bases, with 12 bases between the two germline ends. CDR3 sequence (DNA): TGTGCCAGCAGCTTGGGACGGGAAGGCAACGTCCTGACTTTC. Translated: CASSLGREGNVLTF.

The genes are TRBV28 and TRBJ1-4, with a possible D match to TRBD1 (6 bases). Trimming pared 5 bases from V and 0 bases from J, leaving 10 bases between. The CDR3 is 15 amino acids. In germline, CDR1 is MDHEN, CDR2 SYDVKM. CDR3 loop: CASSTGQTTNEKLFF. For the CDR3, the DNA is TGTGCCAGCAGTACCGGACAGACAACTAATGAAAAACTGTTTTTT.

CDR3 loop: CASSNKTGNTEAFF. CDR3 nucleotides: TGTGCCAGCAGTAACAAGACAGGGAACACTGAAGCTTTCTTT. The chain carries TRBV6-1 and TRBJ1-1, with TRBD1 as a possible D gene (6 bases). The CDR3 runs to 14 residues. Germline V CDR1 and CDR2: MNHNS, SASEGT. Trimming left V 5 bases short and J 1 base short, with 11 bases between.

This clonotype showed up just a few times. The chain uses TRBV28 and TRBJ2-2; 10 bases fit TRBD1. Germline loops: CDR1 MDHEN, CDR2 SYDVKM. This CDR3 has 17 residues. With V trimmed by 5 bases and J by 2 bases, 8 bases remained unmatched. In nucleotides, the CDR3 is TGTGCCAGCAGTCCGATCGACAGGGGGCTTAACACCGGGGAGCTGTTTTTT. Translated: CASSPIDRGLNTGELFF.

The chain carries TRBV11-3 and TRBJ2-2; no firm D call. The CDR3 loop spans 14 amino acids. Germline CDR1 SGHNT, CDR2 YENEEA. V lost 5 bases and J 4 bases, leaving 11 bases between the germline ends. The CDR3 nucleotides read TGTGCCAGCAGCCTTCCTAGAGTCACCGGGGAGCTGTTTTTT. This encodes CASSLPRVTGELFF.

Many counts were recorded for this clonotype. This CDR3 reads CASSEARGVAYGYTF. The CDR3 DNA reads as TGTGCCAGCAGTGAAGCGCGGGGCGTCGCCTATGGCTACACCTTC. J is TRBJ1-2 and V is TRBV6-1; D is perhaps TRBD1 (5 bases). V dropped 0 bases and J dropped 4 bases, with 12 bases sitting between them. Germline V gives CDR1 MNHNS, CDR2 SASEGT. This CDR3 has 15 amino acids.

The V call is TRBV10-1, the J call TRBJ2-7; D not certain. There are 13 residues in the CDR3. V lost 4 bases and J lost 2, with 9 bases in between. CDR1 is WNHNN, CDR2 SYGVQD, per germline (reference sequence). CDR3 bases: TGCGCCAGCAGTGTCGACGGACCCTACGAGCAGTACTTC. Amino acids: CASSVDGPYEQYF.

The chain carries TRBV6-1 and TRBJ1-1; 9 nucleotides line up with TRBD1. The CDR3 contains 14 residues. V was clipped by 3 bases and J by 5 bases; unmatched bases: 4. Germline assignment: CDR1 MNHNS and CDR2 SASEGT. The CDR3, as DNA: TGTGCCAGCAGTGACAACAGGGGGCGGACTGAAGCTTTCTTT. This codes for CASSDNRGRTEAFF.

The V gene is TRBV18, the J gene TRBJ2-7, with D unclear. Trimming left V 6 bases short and J 3 bases short, with 15 bases between. The CDR3 is made up of 14 amino acids. Germline CDR1 reads KGHSH; CDR2 reads LQKENI. The CDR3 DNA reads TGTGCCAGCTCCCCCGACCAGGAAGTCTACGAGCAGTACTTC. It is translated as CASSPDQEVYEQYF.

As regards this clonotype: One junction end disagrees with the germline gene, perhaps due to a read error. The chain employs TRBV2 and TRBJ1-5; D may be TRBD1 (5 bases). The CDR3 sequence is 16 residues long. Germline assignment: CDR1 SNHLY and CDR2 FYNNEI. DNA for the CDR3: TGTGCCAGCAGAACTGGGACGGCTCATAGCAATCAGCTCCAGCATTTT. Protein sequence: CASRTGTAHSNQLQHF.

This clonotype occurred many times. Mismatch with germline at one junction end may stem from a read error. V and J are TRBV20-1 and TRBJ1-4; the D is unclear. In germline, CDR1 is DFQATT, CDR2 SNEGSKA (reference sequence). CDR3 length: 14 amino acids. The CDR3 region is CSARNRARSETLFF. CDR3 nucleotides: TGCAGTGCTAGAAATCGAGCTAGAAGTGAAACACTGTTTTTT.

The V call is TRBV29-1, the J call TRBJ2-7; D may be TRBD2 (5 bases). V dropped 5 bases and J dropped 5 bases, with 10 bases sitting between them. Germline CDR1 SQVTM, CDR2 ANQGSEA. The length of the CDR3 is 11 residues. CDR3 nucleotide sequence: TGCAGCGTTTTTTCCGGGGACGAGCAGTACTTC. Translating it yields CSVFSGDEQYF.

The genes are TRBV14 and TRBJ2-7; 16 positions agree with TRBD2. This CDR3 region has 19 residues. Trimming cost V 3 bases and J 4 bases; bases outside gene matches: 12. The V gene's germline CDR1 is SGHDN and CDR2 FVKESK. CDR3 sequence (DNA): TGTGCCAGCAGCCATGACTCCGGGACTAGCGGGAGGGCCTATTACGAGCAGTACTTC. Translated, it gives CASSHDSGTSGRAYYEQYF.

This clonotype occurred a few times. The rearrangement links TRBV7-9 to TRBJ1-1; D is ambiguous. V was pared by 1 base and J by 2 bases, with 14 bases between. This CDR3 has 16 amino acids. Germline V lookup: CDR1 SEHNR, CDR2 FQNEAQ (reference sequence). The CDR3 bases are TGTGCCAGCAGCTTAGACGGACTGAGAAGTAACACTGAAGCTTTCTTT. Translation: CASSLDGLRSNTEAFF.

The chain combines TRBV3-1 with TRBJ1-1, with TRBD1 as a possible D gene (6 bases). Germline CDR1 is LGHDT and CDR2 is YNNKEL (reference sequence). The CDR3 covers 14 residues. The ends were cut back, 3 bases at V and 1 base at J, with 9 bases in the middle. The CDR3 bases are TGTGCCAGCAGCCAGCAGGGGTGGAACACTGAAGCTTTCTTT. This gives the protein CASSQQGWNTEAFF.

V usage is TRBV19 and J usage is TRBJ1-1, with D possibly being TRBD1 (5 bases). Germline V lookup: CDR1 LNHDA, CDR2 SQIVND (reference sequence). The CDR3 is 12 amino acids. Between the trimmed V and J ends, which lost 10 bases and 5 bases, there was a span of 14 bases. CDR3 nucleotide sequence: TGTGCCACCAGTCAGAAGGGGACTGAAGCTTTCTTT. Translation gives CATSQKGTEAFF.

The CDR3: CASSQDTRYEQYF. The CDR3 DNA sequence: TGTGCCAGCAGCCAAGATACCCGATACGAGCAGTACTTC. This chain connects TRBV14 to TRBJ2-7; no clear D gene. Trimming cost V 0 bases and J 4 bases, with 7 bases left between them. The CDR3 spans 13 residues. Germline V CDR1 and CDR2: SGHDN, FVKESK.

This rearrangement joins TRBV18 to TRBJ2-7; 9 bases map to TRBD1. Germline V gene data show CDR1 as KGHSH and CDR2 as LQKENI. CDR3 length: 14 amino acids. V dropped 2 bases and J dropped 3; count of bases not matched to a gene: 2. CDR3: CASSPMGQGYEQYF. The CDR3 nucleotides are TGTGCCAGCTCACCAATGGGACAGGGCTACGAGCAGTACTTC.

Of note for this clonotype: This could be a read error, since a much larger clone is one nucleotide away. The V call is TRBV12-3 or TRBV12-4, the J call TRBJ2-7; D unresolved. The CDR3 is 14 amino acids. The V end lost 5 bases, the J end lost 2 bases, and 13 bases lay between the germline ends. CDR3 region: CASSRDMATYEQYF. CDR3 DNA: TGTGCCAGCAGTCGTGACATGGCCACCTACGAGCAGTACTTC.

This clonotype appeared many times. This chain links TRBV7-9 with TRBJ1-1; unclear D gene. V dropped 5 bases and J dropped 3 bases, with 10 bases sitting between them. The CDR3 length is 13 residues. Germline CDR1 is SEHNR and CDR2 is FQNEAQ (reference sequence). The CDR3 bases are TGTGCCAGCAGCCGAGACGAGTACACTGAAGCTTTCTTT. Translation gives CASSRDEYTEAFF.

V gene TRBV2 combines with J gene TRBJ2-2, with 7 bases that match TRBD2. The ends lost 4 bases at V and 4 bases at J; junction bases unmatched: 9. CDR1 is SNHLY and CDR2 is FYNNEI in the germline V gene. This CDR3 has 16 amino acids. The CDR3 DNA reads as TGTGCCAGCAGTGTTTGGGTGGGAGGGTCCACCGGGGAGCTGTTTTTT. Translation gives CASSVWVGGSTGELFF.

This clonotype turned up a few times. The chain combines TRBV12-5 with TRBJ2-7, with 10 bases aligning to TRBD2. Per germline, CDR1 LGHNT and CDR2 FRNRAP. The CDR3 is made up of 16 amino acids. With 4 bases clipped from V and 2 bases from J, the junction kept 8 bases outside the gene matches. The CDR3 is CASGWASGTSAYEQYF. Here the CDR3 DNA reads TGTGCTAGTGGTTGGGCCTCGGGGACTAGCGCCTACGAGCAGTACTTC.

This clonotype was seen a few times. This chain links TRBV29-1 with TRBJ1-2; TRBD1 matches 11 bases. This CDR3 contains 13 residues. V lost 3 bases and J lost 6; bases outside the gene matches: 3. The germline gives CDR1 SQVTM, CDR2 ANQGSEA. CDR3 protein: CSVDRTGGDGYTF. The CDR3 coding sequence is TGCAGCGTTGATAGGACAGGGGGCGATGGCTACACCTTC.

This clonotype was counted at least ten times. The V gene is TRBV28, the J gene TRBJ1-1; D is ambiguous. This CDR3 is 12 amino acids long. V lost 2 bases, J lost 8 bases, and 9 bases lay in between. Germline-derived CDR1 and CDR2 are MDHEN and SYDVKM. The CDR3 protein is CASSLLNREAFF. In nucleotides, the CDR3 is TGTGCCAGCAGTTTACTGAATCGGGAAGCTTTCTTT.